A selection of T cell receptor beta chains follows, all from one sample in a study of blood T cells in healthy people across ages. Each CDR3 protein gets one entry after TCRdb re-called the 5' RACE reads with MiXCR. The data contain fewer than 800,000 distinct CDR3 sequences, approximately 50% of them singletons. The sequenced sample was blood. These receptors all come from a woman aged 55-69 years in good health. CDR3s include the opening cysteine and the closing phenylalanine or tryptophan. Fields, in order: D gene, J gene, V gene, clone size, CDR3 DNA, CDR3 protein. The D gene is left open where the match is weak. Only some rows state a clone size, as once, few, many or a class for expanded clones.

TRBD2,TRBJ2-1,TRBV28,NA,TGTGCCAGCAGAAAACCTAAAACTAGCGGGAGGGCCGGGAATGAGCAGTTCTTC,CASRKPKTSGRAGNEQFF
NA,TRBJ1-1,TRBV28,NA,TGTGCCAGCAGTCCTACCAGGGCAGTGAACACTGAAGCTTTCTTT,CASSPTRAVNTEAFF
NA,TRBJ1-2,TRBV20-1,NA,TGCAGTGCTAGAGAAGTACAGACGAATGGCTACACCTTC,CSAREVQTNGYTF
NA,TRBJ2-6,TRBV7-6,few,TGTGCCAGCAGCTTAGGTTCCGGGGGCTCTGGGGCCAACGTCCTGACTTTC,CASSLGSGGSGANVLTF
NA,TRBJ1-1,TRBV2,NA,TGTGCCAGCATTCTTGGAGGCAGGATGAACACTGAAGCTTTCTTT,CASILGGRMNTEAFF
NA,TRBJ2-4,TRBV30,NA,TGTGCCTGTGGGGGGCTAGCCAAAAACATTCAGTACTTC,CACGGLAKNIQYF
NA,TRBJ2-7,TRBV15,NA,TGTGCCACCAACGAGGGCGTAAGGAACAATGAGCAGTACTTC,CATNEGVRNNEQYF
TRBD2,TRBJ2-1,TRBV20-1,NA,TGCAGTGCCTCGGGACTAGCGGGCAATGAGCAGTTCTTC,CSASGLAGNEQFF
NA,TRBJ1-2,TRBV29-1,NA,TGCAGCGTCTTTGGGGGGGATTCCTATGGCTACACCTTC,CSVFGGDSYGYTF
TRBD2,TRBJ2-4,TRBV20-1,NA,TGCAGTGCTAGGGCTGAGGGGAGACTAGCGGGATTGATCAAGCAGTACTTC,CSARAEGRLAGLIKQYF
TRBD2,TRBJ2-1,TRBV12-3/TRBV12-4,NA,TGTGCCAGCAGTTTGGTCGGGACTAGCGGCAATGAGCAGTTCTTC,CASSLVGTSGNEQFF
NA,TRBJ2-5,TRBV20-1,NA,TGCAGTGCTAGAGAACCCGCGGAGGGGCCAGAGACCCAGTACTTC,CSAREPAEGPETQYF
NA,TRBJ2-2,TRBV20-1,NA,TGCAGTGCTACCCGGCGGGCTCCCGGGGAGCTGTTTTTT,CSATRRAPGELFF
NA,TRBJ2-7,TRBV29-1,few,TGCAGCGCCAGAGGCGGGATTTTTGCCTCCTACGAGCAGTACTTC,CSARGGIFASYEQYF
NA,TRBJ2-3,TRBV7-2,NA,TGTGCCAGCAGCCTAAGGAGGATCACAGATACGCAGTATTTT,CASSLRRITDTQYF
TRBD1,TRBJ2-7,TRBV20-1,NA,TGCAGTGCGTCAAGGCCGACAGGGTTCCCCTACGAGCAGTACTTC,CSASRPTGFPYEQYF
TRBD2,TRBJ2-3,TRBV27,NA,TGTGCCGGCAGTTACGGGACTAGCGGCACAGATACGCAGTATTTT,CAGSYGTSGTDTQYF
NA,TRBJ2-3,TRBV6-1,NA,TGTGCCAGCAGTGCGACAGATGATACGCAGTATTTT,CASSATDDTQYF
TRBD1,TRBJ2-7,TRBV28,NA,TGTGCCAGCGGACCTTGGACAGGAAACTCCGACGAGCAGTACTTC,CASGPWTGNSDEQYF
NA,TRBJ2-1,TRBV4-1,NA,TGCGCCAGCAGCCAAGTCTTCCCAGCCCGGGCCTACAATGAGCAGTTCTTC,CASSQVFPARAYNEQFF
NA,TRBJ2-6,TRBV6-2/TRBV6-3,NA,TGTGCCACCTTAGCCACTCCTGGGGCCAACGTCCTGACTTTC,CATLATPGANVLTF
TRBD1,TRBJ2-7,TRBV5-1,NA,TGCGCCAGCAGCTTGGCCTGGGGACAGACCATATCCTACGAGCAGTACTTC,CASSLAWGQTISYEQYF
NA,TRBJ2-7,TRBV20-1,NA,TGCAAACTAACCCAGCGGGACACCTACGAGCAGTACTTC,CKLTQRDTYEQYF
TRBD1,TRBJ1-6,TRBV27,few,TGTGCCAGCAGCCGGGACAGGGGACGGTCACCCCTCCACTTT,CASSRDRGRSPLHF
TRBD1,TRBJ2-7,TRBV5-5,NA,TGTGCCAGCAGCCTTGTGGACAGGCAGCTCGAGCAGTACTTC,CASSLVDRQLEQYF
NA,TRBJ2-7,TRBV18,NA,TGTGCCAGCTCACCCCTGCAGACGGGAGAGCAGTACTTC,CASSPLQTGEQYF
NA,TRBJ2-5,TRBV28,NA,TGTGCCAGCAGCCTTTGGGGCCCCCCAGGTGGGACCCAGTACTTC,CASSLWGPPGGTQYF
NA,TRBJ1-6,TRBV9,NA,TGTGCCAGCGGTAGTATAGCGGAATCACCCCTCCACTTT,CASGSIAESPLHF
TRBD1,TRBJ2-7,TRBV10-3,few,TGTGCCATCAGTGAGTCGCGTACGGGGACAGCCAGCTCCTACGAGCAGTACTTC,CAISESRTGTASSYEQYF
TRBD2,TRBJ2-3,TRBV7-2,NA,TGTGCCAGCAGCTCGACTAGCGGGGCCCGGACAGATACGCAGTATTTT,CASSSTSGARTDTQYF